One and the same sample provided the 8 T cell receptor beta chains below, sequenced in a study of blood T cell repertoires in COVID-19. TCRdb's copy holds only in-frame clones and misses some; the assay was immunoSEQ multiplex PCR. The sample shows fewer than 350,000 clones, 70% to 90% of them seen only once. Sequenced sample: peripheral blood. These receptor sequences come from a woman aged 25 to 39 with COVID-19, enrolled during active disease.

Only one count was recorded for this clone. This sequence joins TRBV5-6 and TRBJ1-5; tentative D call: TRBD1 (5 bases). This CDR3 has 17 residues. Trimming shortened V by 0 bases and J by 4 bases, and 17 bases separated the two germline ends. Germline V gene data show CDR1 as SGHDT and CDR2 as YYEEEE. The CDR3 DNA reads as TGTGCCAGCAGCTTGGGCCCGCGGGGCGAAGGGAATCAGCCCCAGCATTTT. Amino acids: CASSLGPRGEGNQPQHF.

V gene TRBV5-6 combines with J gene TRBJ2-3; TRBD1 is a possible D gene (6 bases). The V end lost 5 bases, the J end lost 4 bases, and 23 bases lay between the germline ends. The CDR3 spans 17 residues. Germline V gene lookup returns CDR1 SGHDT and CDR2 YYEEEE. Here the CDR3 reads CASRLNPGTSIPDTQYF. CDR3 nucleotide sequence: TGTGCCAGCAGGTTGAACCCCGGGACAAGTATCCCAGATACGCAGTATTTT. The full variable domain, completed using reference TRBV5-6 and TRBJ2-3, is DAGVTQSPTHLIKTRGQQVTLRCSPKSGHDTVSWYQQALGQGPQFIFQYYEEEERQRGNFPDRFSGHQFPNYSSELNVNALLLGDSALYLCASRLNPGTSIPDTQYFGPGTRLTVL.

The J gene is TRBJ2-5, the V gene TRBV24-1; possible D gene TRBD2, 6 bases. Trimming pared 6 bases from V and 5 bases from J, leaving 24 bases between. Germline V gene data show CDR1 as KGHDR and CDR2 as SFDVKD. The CDR3 extends over 17 amino acids. Here the CDR3 DNA reads TGTGCCACCAGTTCCCTCGGCGGGATTGGGGCGCGGGAGACCCAGTACTTC. Translating gives CATSSLGGIGARETQYF.

CDR3 residues: CASSPGGWYEQYF. The CDR3 bases are TGTGCCAGCAGCCCAGGGGGTTGGTACGAGCAGTACTTC. The chain combines TRBV11-2 with TRBJ2-7; 7 nucleotides align to TRBD1. Per the germline V gene, CDR1 is SGHAT and CDR2 is FQNNGV. V lost 5 bases to trimming and J lost 4 bases; unmatched junction nucleotides: 5. This CDR3 comprises 13 residues. Full variable domain (outside the CDR3, taken from reference TRBV11-2 and TRBJ2-7): EAGVAQSPRYKIIEKRQSVAFWCNPISGHATLYWYQQILGQGPKLLIQFQNNGVVDDSQLPKDRFSAERLKGVDSTLKIQPAKLEDSAVYLCASSPGGWYEQYFGPGTRLTVT.

This clone has a single count. The chain has TRBV6-5 and TRBJ1-2; D gene ambiguous. Trimming took off 1 base at V and 8 bases at J, with 8 bases between the two ends. The length of the CDR3 is 12 residues. Germline CDR1 is MNHEY and CDR2 is SVGAGI. CDR3 sequence reads: CASSYLYGGYTF. Written as DNA, the CDR3 is TGTGCCAGCAGTTACTTATACGGGGGCTACACCTTC.

This clone appeared a few times. The chain recombines TRBV7-9 with TRBJ1-2; TRBD1 is a possible D gene (6 bases). Germline lookup yields CDR1 SEHNR and CDR2 FQNEAQ (reference sequence). Trimming removed 1 base from V and 3 bases from J, with 9 bases in between. The CDR3 is made up of 14 amino acids. The CDR3 region has the DNA TGTGCCAGCAGCTTAGAGGGGGTCCACTATGGCTACACCTTC. It specifies CASSLEGVHYGYTF. The whole variable domain, remainder taken from reference TRBV7-9 and TRBJ1-2, is DTGVSQNPRHKITKRGQNVTFRCDPISEHNRLYWYRQTLGQGPEFLTYFQNEAQLEKSRLLSDRFSAERPKGSFSTLEIQRTEQGDSAMYLCASSLEGVHYGYTFGSGTRLTVV.

The chain employs TRBV7-9 and TRBJ1-2; D remains ambiguous. Trimming took off 5 bases at V and 0 bases at J, with 7 bases between the two ends. The CDR3 extends over 13 amino acids. Germline-derived CDR1 and CDR2 are SEHNR and FQNEAQ (reference sequence). CDR3 in amino acids: CASSPTANYGYTF. The DNA for the CDR3 is TGTGCCAGCAGCCCCACAGCTAACTATGGCTACACCTTC.

This sequence joins TRBV6-5 and TRBJ2-5; no firm D call. V lost 10 bases and J lost 5, with 17 bases in between. There are 13 residues in the CDR3. Per the germline V gene, CDR1 is MNHEY and CDR2 is SVGAGI. This CDR3 reads CATAVYSPETQYF. CDR3 in DNA: TGTGCCACCGCCGTCTATAGCCCCGAGACCCAGTACTTC.